This record covers a single T cell receptor beta chain. The antigen remains undetermined. Per germline, CDR1 SGHRS and CDR2 YFSETQ. The length of the CDR3 is 18 residues. Between the trimmed V and J ends, which lost 7 bases and 0 bases, there was a span of 22 bases. RNA was extracted and reverse transcribed into cDNA as the sequencing template. Method: immunoSEQ multiplex PCR; TCRdb's copy keeps in-frame clones and lacks some. The sample has approximately 170,000 clones, around 59% seen once. This sample was included in a study of CD8+ T cells in alopecia areata. Study results and limitations: It was observed that many expanded lesional clones persisted in scalp and blood during tofacitinib. Among patients, TCR sharing was less clear than in mice, a difference possibly due in part to HLA diversity in the patient population.

Treatment given: oral pan-JAK inhibitor, 5-10 mg twice daily. Sequencing used CD4+ T cells sorted from blood, obtained at week 24, from a patient treated with tofacitinib. This rearrangement joins TRBV5-1 to TRBJ2-2, with D perhaps TRBD1 (6 bases). The receptor was isolated from a human donor with alopecia areata. The CDR3 DNA reads TGCGCCAGCGGATTCCGTCCGGGACAACTAACGAACACCGGGGAGCTGTTTTTT. Translated: CASGFRPGQLTNTGELFF. Combining the CDR3 with reference TRBV5-1 and TRBJ2-2 gives the whole variable domain KAGVTQTPRYLIKTRGQQVTLSCSPISGHRSVSWYQQTPGQGLQFLFEYFSETQRNKGNFPGRFSGRQFSNSRSEMNVSTLELGDSALYLCASGFRPGQLTNTGELFFGEGSRLTVL.